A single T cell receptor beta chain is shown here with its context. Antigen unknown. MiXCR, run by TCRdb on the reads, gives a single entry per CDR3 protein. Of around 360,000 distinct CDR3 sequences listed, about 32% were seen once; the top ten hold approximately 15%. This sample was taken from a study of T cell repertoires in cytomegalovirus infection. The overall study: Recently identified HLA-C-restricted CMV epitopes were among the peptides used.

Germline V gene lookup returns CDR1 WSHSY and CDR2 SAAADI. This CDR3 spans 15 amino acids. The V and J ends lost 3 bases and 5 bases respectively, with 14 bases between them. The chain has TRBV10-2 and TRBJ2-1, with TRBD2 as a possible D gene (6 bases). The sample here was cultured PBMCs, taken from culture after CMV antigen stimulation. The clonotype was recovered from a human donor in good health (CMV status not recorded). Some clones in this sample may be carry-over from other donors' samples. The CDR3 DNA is TGCGCCAGCAGTGAATGGCGGGGCCGGGACAATGAGCAGTTCTTC. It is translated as CASSEWRGRDNEQFF.